Listed here is a single T cell receptor (beta chain). The data are from a study of control samples from healthy donors and cancer patients. Using immunoSEQ multiplex PCR, the repertoire was profiled, and TCRdb retains in-frame clones only, with some absent. The sample yields about 160,000 clones, 92% seen once. Trimming left V 4 bases short and J 0 bases short, with 13 bases between. The CDR3 runs to 15 residues. Germline values: CDR1 LGHDT, CDR2 YNNKEL (reference sequence). The chain combines TRBV3-1 (or the pseudogene TRBV3-2) with TRBJ2-7; possible D gene TRBD2, 6 bases. This TCR was sampled from a woman aged 25 to 39 in good health. Sample: blood. CDR3 DNA sequence: TGTGCCAGCAGCCGCGGGGCGGGCGCCTCCTACGAGCAGTACTTC. This translates into CASSRGAGASYEQYF.